Each of the 31 T cell receptor beta chains below was sequenced from the same sample in a study of identical twins. TCRdb itself ran the 5' RACE reads through MiXCR, one entry per CDR3 protein. The sample shows more than 1.5 million distinct CDR3 sequences, about 32% of them seen only once. The specimen sequenced was cord blood. These receptors were taken from a newborn girl in good health.

The rearrangement links TRBV10-3 to TRBJ1-1; D perhaps matches TRBD1 (5 bases). V lost 2 bases and J lost 4, with 14 bases in between. Germline values: CDR1 ENHRY, CDR2 SYGVKD. The CDR3 totals 15 residues. The CDR3 protein is CAISERGVGGTEAFF. CDR3 DNA: TGTGCCATCAGTGAGCGTGGGGTGGGGGGCACTGAAGCTTTCTTT.

This clonotype was counted at least ten times. The CDR3 sequence is CSVEVSHRGYEQYF. As DNA, the CDR3 is TGCAGCGTTGAAGTCTCACACCGGGGTTACGAGCAGTACTTC. V usage is TRBV29-1 and J usage is TRBJ2-7; perhaps TRBD2 as D (5 bases). CDR1 is SQVTM and CDR2 is ANQGSEA in the germline V gene. The ends were cut back, 1 base at V and 4 bases at J, with 14 bases in the middle. The CDR3 is made up of 14 amino acids.

In its sample, this clonotype was seen a few times. The chain carries TRBV7-9 and TRBJ2-1; 8 bases are shared with TRBD2. The CDR3 sequence is 17 residues long. Germline loops: CDR1 SEHNR, CDR2 FQNEAQ (reference sequence). J lost 7 bases, V lost 3 bases, and 14 bases had no gene match. CDR3 residues: CASSFSGRSGRSNEQFF. CDR3 in DNA: TGTGCCAGCAGCTTTTCCGGCCGGAGCGGGAGATCAAATGAGCAGTTCTTC.

The CDR3 reads CASSAGTGALYGYTF. CDR3 nucleotide sequence: TGTGCCAGTAGTGCCGGGACAGGGGCCCTCTATGGCTACACCTTC. The chain combines TRBV19 with TRBJ1-2; 10 bases fit TRBD1. J was trimmed by 4 bases and V by 5 bases; bases with no gene match: 7. Germline CDR1 and CDR2: LNHDA and SQIVND (reference sequence). The CDR3 has 15 amino acids.

There are a few counts of this clonotype. The CDR3 reads CASGPWRGQSSYNEQFF. The CDR3 bases are TGTGCCAGCGGCCCATGGCGGGGGCAGAGCTCCTACAATGAGCAGTTCTTC. V and J are TRBV27 and TRBJ2-1; TRBD2 might be the D (7 bases). CDR3 size: 17 residues. The germline V gene has CDR1 MNHEY and CDR2 SMNVEV (reference sequence). Trimming left V 8 bases short and J 0 bases short, with 20 bases between.

The rearrangement uses TRBV6-1 and TRBJ2-1; D could derive from TRBD1 or TRBD2 (5 bases each). Judging by the DNA end, TRBJ2-7 fits better; the J call may be wrong. The germline CDR1 and CDR2 sequences are MNHNS and SASEGT. The CDR3 covers 13 residues. CDR3 protein: CASRGPGYNEQYF. The DNA for the CDR3 is TGTGCCAGCAGGGGACCCGGGTACAATGAGCAGTACTTC.

This sequence joins TRBV25-1 and TRBJ2-4, with 7 positions matching TRBD1. Trimming at V came to 2 bases and at J to 0 bases, leaving 7 bases not matched to a gene. Germline loops: CDR1 MGHDK, CDR2 SYGVNS. CDR3 length: 17 residues. The CDR3 sequence: CASSETGTVLAKNIQYF. CDR3 bases: TGTGCCAGCAGTGAAACCGGGACAGTGCTAGCCAAAAACATTCAGTACTTC.

V and J are TRBV20-1 and TRBJ1-4; 8 bases fit TRBD1. V lost 6 bases, J lost 8 bases, and 8 bases stayed unmatched. The CDR3 contains 13 residues. CDR1 is DFQATT, CDR2 SNEGSKA, per germline (reference sequence). The CDR3 DNA reads as TGCAGTGCGGTACAGGGGGGAAAGGAAAAACTGTTTTTT. Amino acids: CSAVQGGKEKLFF.

For the CDR3, the DNA is TGTGCCAGCAGATCGACAGACAGGCCGGAGGAGCAGTACTTC. Translating it yields CASRSTDRPEEQYF. V gene TRBV7-9 combines with J gene TRBJ2-4, with a weak D call TRBD1 (6 bases). The CDR3 runs 14 residues. Germline V gene sequence: CDR1 SEHNR, CDR2 FQNEAQ (reference sequence). The germline V and J ends were trimmed by 6 bases and 13 bases, with 22 bases remaining between them.

The rearrangement joins TRBV3-1 to TRBJ1-4; D ambiguous. The CDR3 loop spans 14 amino acids. Germline CDR1 reads LGHDT; CDR2 reads YNNKEL (reference sequence). Trimming shortened V by 3 bases and J by 5 bases, and 10 bases separated the two germline ends. As DNA, the CDR3 is TGTGCCAGCAGCCACGCACGGCGGAATGAAAAACTGTTTTTT. Protein sequence: CASSHARRNEKLFF.

This clonotype was seen more than once but under ten times. The J gene is TRBJ2-7, the V gene TRBV10-3; D unclear. The CDR3 is 15 residues long. V dropped 6 bases and J dropped 3 bases, with 18 bases sitting between them. Per germline, CDR1 ENHRY and CDR2 SYGVKD. Here the CDR3 reads CAIRDEIQNIYEQYF. The CDR3 DNA reads TGTGCCATCAGAGATGAGATCCAGAACATCTACGAGCAGTACTTC.

In this sample, this clonotype turned up many times. One junction end does not reproduce the germline sequence, and a read error may be involved. CDR3 sequence (DNA): TGTGCCAGCAGCCTAACTAGCGGGGAATACAATGAGCAGTTCTTC. This sequence encodes CASSLTSGEYNEQFF. This chain uses TRBV5-1 with TRBJ2-1, with 10 nucleotides matching TRBD2. Germline CDR1 reads SGHRS; CDR2 reads YFSETQ. This CDR3 spans 15 amino acids.

J is TRBJ2-7 and V is TRBV5-1; 13 bases match TRBD2. Germline loops: CDR1 SGHRS, CDR2 YFSETQ. CDR3 size: 17 residues. V lost 3 bases, J lost 7 bases, and 13 bases stayed unmatched. The CDR3 loop is CASSWGLAGNTYNEQYF. In DNA, the CDR3 is TGCGCCAGCAGCTGGGGACTAGCGGGGAATACCTACAATGAGCAGTACTTC.

The rearrangement uses TRBV20-1 and TRBJ2-5; D is ambiguous. Germline V CDR1 and CDR2: DFQATT, SNEGSKA (reference sequence). V was clipped by 5 bases and J by 1 base, with 11 bases between them. CDR3 length equals 13 residues. This CDR3 reads CSAPVGSQETQYF. DNA for the CDR3: TGCAGTGCTCCCGTGGGAAGCCAAGAGACCCAGTACTTC.

The genes are TRBV19 and TRBJ2-3, with TRBD2 identical over 10 bases. J was trimmed by 7 bases and V by 6 bases; bases with no gene match: 10. The CDR3 contains 15 residues. Germline CDR1 reads LNHDA; CDR2 reads SQIVND (reference sequence). The CDR3 sequence: CASSLGAGGPHTQYF. CDR3 sequence (DNA): TGTGCCAGTAGCCTCGGAGCGGGGGGGCCGCATACGCAGTATTTT.

V usage is TRBV9 and J usage is TRBJ2-6; the match to TRBD1 covers 8 bases. The germline CDR1 and CDR2 sequences are SGDLS and YYNGEE. The V segment lost 3 bases and the J segment 0 bases; nucleotides outside the gene matches: 5. The CDR3 has 17 residues. CDR3 sequence (DNA): TGTGCCAGCAGCGCAGGGGGCGGGGACTCTGGGGCCAACGTCCTGACTTTC. Residues: CASSAGGGDSGANVLTF.

The DNA for the CDR3 is TGCAGCTGCTATCCTAGCGGGGCCCCCTGGAATGAGCAGTACTTC. This translates into CSCYPSGAPWNEQYF. The V gene is TRBV20-1, the J gene TRBJ2-7; 9 bases agree with TRBD2. The V gene's germline CDR1 is DFQATT and CDR2 SNEGSKA (reference sequence). This CDR3 spans 15 amino acids.

This clonotype showed up just a few times. The CDR3 coding sequence is TGTGCCAGCAGTAAGACAGGGGTAGGGTATAGCAATCAGCCCCAGCATTTT. This codes for CASSKTGVGYSNQPQHF. This chain connects TRBV6-6 to TRBJ1-5; 8 bases are a match to TRBD1. V lost 5 bases to trimming and J lost 0 bases; unmatched junction nucleotides: 9. The CDR3 has 17 residues. Germline V gene data show CDR1 as MNHNY and CDR2 as SVGAGI (reference sequence).

The table lists this clonotype with a few counts. V and J are TRBV7-2 and TRBJ1-6; no clear D. Germline values: CDR1 SGHTA, CDR2 FQGNSA. The CDR3 contains 14 residues. Trimming took off 3 bases at V and 7 bases at J, with 10 bases between the two ends. CDR3 residues: CASSLGSFNSPLHF. The CDR3 region has the DNA TGTGCCAGCAGCTTGGGGTCTTTCAATTCACCCCTCCACTTT.

In this sample, this clonotype turned up once. This chain joins TRBV29-1 and TRBJ2-5; D is uncertain. V lost 7 bases and J lost 11, with 17 bases in between. CDR3 size: 11 residues. Germline V gene data show CDR1 as SQVTM and CDR2 as ANQGSEA. The CDR3 DNA reads as TGCAGCGGGGCCCTCACCTATGAGCAGTACTTC. Translated, it gives CSGALTYEQYF.

The chain employs TRBV20-1 and TRBJ2-1, with D maybe TRBD1 (5 bases). Trimming shortened V by 0 bases and J by 0 bases, and 9 bases separated the two germline ends. The CDR3 covers 15 residues. The germline CDR1 and CDR2 sequences are DFQATT and SNEGSKA (reference sequence). The CDR3 sequence is CSARDLRVSYNEQFF. CDR3 DNA sequence: TGCAGTGCTAGAGATCTCAGGGTCTCCTACAATGAGCAGTTCTTC.

The chain carries TRBV20-1 and TRBJ2-2; D unclear. The germline V and J ends were trimmed by 1 base and 13 bases, with 10 bases remaining between them. Germline V CDR1 and CDR2: DFQATT, SNEGSKA (reference sequence). This CDR3 spans 11 amino acids. CDR3: CSARVPGGLFF. DNA of the CDR3: TGCAGTGCTAGAGTACCGGGCGGGCTGTTTTTT.

This clonotype came up a few times. This chain links TRBV19 with TRBJ2-7; D gene ambiguous. Trimming removed 4 bases at V and 0 bases at J, with 13 bases between. CDR1 LNHDA and CDR2 SQIVND come from the germline V gene (reference sequence). CDR3 length equals 15 residues. CDR3 DNA: TGTGCCAGTAGTAGTCGATGGGGTTCCTCCTACGAGCAGTACTTC. It yields the protein CASSSRWGSSYEQYF.

V is TRBV14 and J is TRBJ2-7, with D uncertain. V was pared by 1 base and J by 7 bases, with 20 bases between. The CDR3 loop spans 16 amino acids. Germline assignment: CDR1 SGHDN and CDR2 FVKESK. Here the CDR3 DNA reads TGTGCCAGCAGCCAAGGGCTAACCCCAGTCTACAATGAGCAGTACTTC. Protein sequence: CASSQGLTPVYNEQYF.

The V gene is TRBV25-1, the J gene TRBJ1-5; D is uncertain. Looked up from germline, CDR1 is MGHDK and CDR2 is SYGVNS. Deletions cut 0 bases from V and 6 bases from J, with 3 bases between. CDR3 length equals 12 residues. The CDR3 region is CASSEYSQPQHF. In nucleotides, the CDR3 is TGTGCCAGCAGTGAATATAGTCAGCCCCAGCATTTT.

This chain connects TRBV29-1 to TRBJ1-1; weak D call: TRBD1 (5 bases). Trimming removed 6 bases from V and 2 bases from J, with 13 bases in between. Germline V lookup: CDR1 SQVTM, CDR2 ANQGSEA. The CDR3 is made up of 13 amino acids. CDR3 nucleotide sequence: TGCAGCGTGATAGGGACGGGAAACACTGAAGCTTTCTTT. This encodes CSVIGTGNTEAFF.

As regards this clonotype: This may be a read error, as it is one base from a much larger clone. In this CDR3 the conserved last residue, phenylalanine or tryptophan, is missing, so a read error is likely. The J gene is TRBJ2-1, the V gene TRBV14; D is uncertain. This CDR3 comprises 15 residues. The V gene lost 2 bases and the J gene lost 3 bases, with 11 bases spanning the gap. Per the germline V gene, CDR1 is SGHDN and CDR2 is FVKESK. CDR3 bases: TGTGCCAGCAGCCAAAACAGCGTCTTCTACAATGAGCAGTTCGTC. It specifies CASSQNSVFYNEQFV.

In its sample, this clonotype was seen a few times. The V gene is TRBV2, the J gene TRBJ2-3, with D possibly TRBD1 on 6 matching bases. In germline, CDR1 is SNHLY, CDR2 FYNNEI. The CDR3 contains 11 residues. Deletions cut 7 bases from V and 11 bases from J, with 13 bases between. CDR3 amino acids: CASNTGIVQYF. As DNA, the CDR3 is TGTGCCAGCAATACAGGGATCGTGCAGTATTTT.

The rearrangement uses TRBV5-1 and TRBJ2-6; no clear D gene. Per the germline V gene, CDR1 is SGHRS and CDR2 is YFSETQ. Trimming shortened V by 6 bases and J by 1 base, and 11 bases separated the two germline ends. The CDR3 length is 15 residues. The CDR3 loop reads CASNLGGSGANVLTF. Written as DNA, the CDR3 is TGCGCCAGCAACCTTGGCGGATCTGGGGCCAACGTCCTGACTTTC. Full variable domain (rest looked up from reference TRBV5-1 and TRBJ2-6): KAGVTQTPRYLIKTRGQQVTLSCSPISGHRSVSWYQQTPGQGLQFLFEYFSETQRNKGNFPGRFSGRQFSNSRSEMNVSTLELGDSALYLCASNLGGSGANVLTFGAGSRLTVL.

This clonotype was seen ten or more times. The chain carries TRBV2 and TRBJ2-1; weak D call: TRBD2 (5 bases). The CDR3 runs to 11 residues. CDR1 is SNHLY and CDR2 is FYNNEI in the germline V gene. Between the trimmed V and J ends, which lost 6 bases and 6 bases, there was a span of 6 bases. The CDR3 protein is CASSTSNEQFF. DNA for the CDR3: TGTGCCAGCAGCACTAGCAATGAGCAGTTCTTC.

This clonotype was counted a few times. This rearrangement joins TRBV5-6 to TRBJ2-3; 9 bases line up with TRBD2. Germline loops: CDR1 SGHDT, CDR2 YYEEEE. The V gene end was trimmed by 5 bases and the J gene end by 6 bases; junction bases not matched to a gene: 10. This CDR3 region has 15 residues. CDR3 DNA: TGTGCCAGCAGACGACCGGGACTAGCAGGGGATACGCAGTATTTT. Its protein product is CASRRPGLAGDTQYF. The full variable domain, completed using reference TRBV5-6 and TRBJ2-3, is DAGVTQSPTHLIKTRGQQVTLRCSPKSGHDTVSWYQQALGQGPQFIFQYYEEEERQRGNFPDRFSGHQFPNYSSELNVNALLLGDSALYLCASRRPGLAGDTQYFGPGTRLTVL.